The 15 T cell receptor beta chains below all came from one sample that was sequenced in a study of blood T cell repertoires in COVID-19. Repertoires were generated with immunoSEQ multiplex PCR, while TCRdb's copy carries only in-frame clones and drops some. In the table there are 90,000 to 100,000 clones, over 80% of which are singletons. The sequenced sample consisted of peripheral blood. The receptors stem from an elderly man with acute or convalescent COVID-19.

The sample holds one count of this clone. This chain links TRBV6-2 or TRBV6-3 with TRBJ1-2, with D possibly being TRBD1 (6 bases). This CDR3 region has 14 residues. Trimming stripped 2 bases from V and 8 bases from J, with 15 bases between. Germline V gene lookup returns CDR1 MNHEY and CDR2 SVGEGT. The CDR3: CASSYDRITDGYTF. For the CDR3, the DNA is TGTGCCAGCAGTTACGACAGGATAACTGACGGCTACACCTTC.

The chain carries TRBV7-2 and TRBJ2-7; possible D gene TRBD1, 6 bases. There are 14 residues in the CDR3. CDR1 SGHTA and CDR2 FQGNSA come from the germline V gene. The germline V and J ends were trimmed by 1 base and 7 bases, with 14 bases remaining between them. The CDR3 loop reads CASSLGSGEREQYF. The DNA for the CDR3 is TGTGCCAGCAGCTTAGGTTCAGGGGAGAGGGAGCAGTACTTC.

This clone was detected once. The gene calls are TRBV2 and TRBJ2-1; 7 bases match TRBD2. This CDR3 has 15 amino acids. Losses at the gene ends were 8 bases for V and 6 bases for J; bases not matched to a gene: 13. The V gene's germline CDR1 is SNHLY and CDR2 FYNNEI. CDR3 in amino acids: CASEGYGRALNEQFF. CDR3 DNA sequence: TGTGCCAGCGAGGGGTATGGGAGGGCCCTCAATGAGCAGTTCTTC.

This chain's CDR3 is CASGSSGANVLTF. In nucleotides, the CDR3 is TGTGCCAGTGGGAGCTCTGGGGCCAACGTCCTGACTTTC. The J gene is TRBJ2-6, the V gene TRBV19; possible D gene TRBD2, 5 bases. V lost 8 bases and J lost 0, with 5 bases in between. CDR1 is LNHDA, CDR2 SQIVND, per germline (reference sequence). This CDR3 is built from 13 residues.

The rearrangement links TRBV24-1 to TRBJ2-7; 8 nucleotides align to TRBD1. The CDR3 runs to 16 residues. CDR1 is KGHDR and CDR2 is SFDVKD in the germline V gene. Trimming removed 2 bases from V and 2 bases from J; junction bases left unmatched: 7. CDR3 amino acids: CATSDSRDRSPYEQYF. CDR3 DNA: TGTGCCACCAGTGATTCCCGGGACAGGAGCCCCTACGAGCAGTACTTC.

DNA for the CDR3: TGTGCCATCTACGAACAGGGAAAGGTAGAGACCCAGTACTTC. Amino acid sequence: CAIYEQGKVETQYF. The rearrangement links TRBV2 to TRBJ2-5, with D perhaps TRBD1 (6 bases). V was pared by 10 bases and J by 4 bases, with 19 bases between. From germline, CDR1 is SNHLY and CDR2 FYNNEI. This CDR3 region has 14 residues.

The chain has TRBV15 and TRBJ2-5, with 12 bases that match TRBD2. The junction had 6 bases not matched to a gene; V was cut back by 0 bases and J by 4 bases. The CDR3 runs to 17 residues. Looked up from germline, CDR1 is LNHNV and CDR2 is YYDKDF (reference sequence). The CDR3 nucleotides read TGTGCCACCAGCAGAGATCTAGCGGGAGGGGGTGGAGAGACCCAGTACTTC. Protein: CATSRDLAGGGGETQYF.

The J gene is TRBJ1-2, the V gene TRBV14, with a tentative D call TRBD1 (5 bases). The CDR3 totals 16 residues. V lost 1 base to trimming and J lost 2 bases, with 14 bases between them. The germline V gene has CDR1 SGHDN and CDR2 FVKESK. The CDR3 coding sequence is TGTGCCAGCAGCCAAGCCTGGGGGGAGGTAAACTATGGCTACACCTTC. Amino acid sequence: CASSQAWGEVNYGYTF.

The gene calls are TRBV3-1 (or the pseudogene TRBV3-2) and TRBJ1-2; tentatively, D is TRBD1 (6 bases). The CDR3 length is 15 residues. CDR1 is LGHDT, CDR2 YNNKEL, per germline (reference sequence). V was pared by 0 bases and J by 6 bases, with 14 bases between. The CDR3 here is CASSQDRGTRDGYTF. The CDR3 nucleotides read TGTGCCAGCAGCCAAGATAGGGGGACAAGAGATGGCTACACCTTC.

The rearrangement uses TRBV5-1 and TRBJ1-1; TRBD1 matches at 7 bases. V trimming: 1 base; J trimming: 1 base; junction bases outside the gene matches: 4. The CDR3 is 15 amino acids. Germline CDR1 and CDR2: SGHRS and YFSETQ. The CDR3 sequence: CASSLRQGSNTEAFF. The DNA for the CDR3 is TGCGCCAGCAGCTTGAGACAGGGTTCGAACACTGAAGCTTTCTTT. The whole variable domain, filled in from reference TRBV5-1 and TRBJ1-1, reads KAGVTQTPRYLIKTRGQQVTLSCSPISGHRSVSWYQQTPGQGLQFLFEYFSETQRNKGNFPGRFSGRQFSNSRSEMNVSTLELGDSALYLCASSLRQGSNTEAFFGQGTRLTVV.

This clone was seen a few times. This rearrangement joins TRBV5-1 to TRBJ2-7, with D perhaps matching TRBD2 (5 bases). CDR1 SGHRS and CDR2 YFSETQ come from the germline V gene. The CDR3 runs to 13 residues. V lost 10 bases to trimming and J lost 0 bases, with 14 bases between them. The CDR3 nucleotides read TGCGCCCCTAAGGTAGGGAGCTCCTACGAGCAGTACTTC. This gives the protein CAPKVGSSYEQYF.

The chain couples TRBV2 to TRBJ1-4; D not resolved. The CDR3 spans 13 residues. CDR1 SNHLY and CDR2 FYNNEI come from the germline V gene. V lost 6 bases and J lost 5, with 10 bases in between. DNA of the CDR3: TGTGCCAGCAGGGGGAGCCTGAATGAAAAACTGTTTTTT. Protein sequence: CASRGSLNEKLFF.

This clone occurred once. The chain joins TRBV5-1 to TRBJ2-1, with unresolved D. The CDR3 is made up of 13 amino acids. In germline, CDR1 is SGHRS, CDR2 YFSETQ. Trimming pared 6 bases from V and 5 bases from J, leaving 12 bases between. Here the CDR3 reads CASTVGFNNEQFF. Written as DNA, the CDR3 is TGCGCCAGCACCGTCGGGTTCAACAATGAGCAGTTCTTC.

The chain's CDR3 is CASSPTGARSYNEQFF. The CDR3 DNA is TGCGCCAGCAGCCCAACTGGGGCCCGTTCTTACAATGAGCAGTTCTTC. The J gene is TRBJ2-1, the V gene TRBV5-1, with a tentative D call TRBD1 (5 bases). Germline assignment: CDR1 SGHRS and CDR2 YFSETQ. Trimming took off 4 bases at V and 4 bases at J, with 18 bases between the two ends. The CDR3 is made up of 16 amino acids. Drawing the rest from reference TRBV5-1 and TRBJ2-1, the complete variable domain is KAGVTQTPRYLIKTRGQQVTLSCSPISGHRSVSWYQQTPGQGLQFLFEYFSETQRNKGNFPGRFSGRQFSNSRSEMNVSTLELGDSALYLCASSPTGARSYNEQFFGPGTRLTVL.

The V and J genes are TRBV11-2 and TRBJ1-1; D remains unclear. From germline, CDR1 is SGHAT and CDR2 FQNNGV. The CDR3 length is 12 residues. Between the trimmed V and J ends, which lost 5 bases and 11 bases, there was a span of 15 bases. The chain's CDR3 is CASSRGLVGAFF. Here the CDR3 DNA reads TGTGCCAGCAGCCGAGGCCTCGTTGGGGCTTTCTTT.